A single sample is the source of the 30 T cell receptor beta chains below, sequenced in a study of monozygotic twins with inflammatory bowel disease. TCRdb re-called the 5' RACE reads and catalogs CDR3 proteins one per entry, DNA excluded. This sample's table has 40,000 to 45,000 distinct CDR3 sequences. The sample comprised blood. These receptors came from a human donor with ulcerative colitis or Crohn's disease, or a healthy co-twin of an affected twin (not recorded which).

Here the CDR3 reads CASSLGTNTEAFF. V usage is TRBV5-1 and J usage is TRBJ1-1. This CDR3 is 13 amino acids long. Looked up from germline, CDR1 is SGHRS and CDR2 is YFSETQ.

The chain links TRBV5-1 to TRBJ1-1. Germline V CDR1 and CDR2: SGHRS, YFSETQ. The CDR3 totals 15 residues. The CDR3 loop reads CASSGESGEAVEAFF.

The chain links TRBV20-1 to TRBJ2-3; the D gene TCRdb calls, TRBD2, cannot be checked with no DNA. This CDR3 region has 13 residues. The germline CDR1 and CDR2 sequences are DFQATT and SNEGSKA (reference sequence). CDR3 sequence reads: CSARGLLGDTQYF.

The chain combines TRBV7-9 with TRBJ1-4. CDR3 length equals 14 residues. Germline V CDR1 and CDR2: SEHNR, FQNEAQ (reference sequence). The CDR3 loop is CASSLDLRNEKLFF.

The V call is TRBV7-2, the J call TRBJ2-3; TCRdb's assignment of TRBD1 cannot be checked, as there is no DNA. The CDR3 is made up of 12 amino acids. Germline V gene lookup returns CDR1 SGHTA and CDR2 FQGNSA. The CDR3 spells CASSTTADTQYF.

The CDR3 loop reads CASSIAGGYGYTF. J is TRBJ1-2 and V is TRBV12-3 or TRBV12-4; the D call from TCRdb, TRBD1, cannot be confirmed without DNA. The CDR3 runs 13 residues.

The chain employs TRBV19 and TRBJ1-5; as DNA is missing, the TRBD1 call by TCRdb cannot be tested. Germline V gene sequence: CDR1 LNHDA, CDR2 SQIVND (reference sequence). The CDR3 has 14 residues. CDR3 region: CATDGGVVPQPQHF.

J is TRBJ2-7 and V is TRBV28; TCRdb outputs TRBD1, but without DNA this stays unchecked. From germline, CDR1 is MDHEN and CDR2 SYDVKM. The CDR3 sequence is 11 residues long. The CDR3 reads CASSRQGEQYF.

The genes are TRBV18 and TRBJ1-5; TCRdb designates TRBD1, a call that cannot be tested without DNA. The CDR3 sequence is 14 residues long. Germline lookup yields CDR1 KGHSH and CDR2 LQKENI. The CDR3 sequence: CASSSHRANQPQHF. Together with reference TRBV18 and TRBJ1-5, the CDR3 gives the full variable domain: NAGVMQNPRHLVRRRGQEARLRCSPMKGHSHVYWYRQLPEEGLKFMVYLQKENIIDESGMPKERFSAEFPKEGPSILRIQQVVRGDSAAYFCASSSHRANQPQHFGDGTRLSIL.

This chain links TRBV6-2 or TRBV6-3 with TRBJ2-1; TCRdb selects TRBD2, and the lack of DNA leaves this call unchecked. The germline V gene encodes CDR1 MNHEY and CDR2 SVGEGT. The CDR3 loop spans 15 amino acids. The CDR3 loop reads CASSSERRPAGEQFF.

The chain recombines TRBV5-1 with TRBJ2-1; TCRdb calls TRBD2, which cannot be checked without DNA. In germline, CDR1 is SGHRS, CDR2 YFSETQ. This CDR3 region has 17 residues. CDR3: CASRRSGWGYNENEQFF.

The chain carries TRBV11-2 and TRBJ2-7; TCRdb calls TRBD1, which cannot be checked without DNA. CDR1 and CDR2 (germline): SGHAT, FQNNGV. This CDR3 contains 15 residues. The CDR3 sequence: CASSSGTGYFDEQYF.

This rearrangement joins TRBV14 to TRBJ1-1. Germline values: CDR1 SGHDN, CDR2 FVKESK. The CDR3 length is 15 residues. CDR3 amino acids: CASSHFGRKNTEAFF.

The V gene is TRBV12-3 or TRBV12-4, the J gene TRBJ2-5; TCRdb indicates TRBD1, and absent DNA this call remains unverified. This CDR3 is 11 amino acids long. The CDR3 loop is CASSPRETQYF.

The V gene is TRBV27, the J gene TRBJ2-3; TCRdb's D call, TRBD2, is unchecked because there is no DNA. From germline, CDR1 is MNHEY and CDR2 SMNVEV (reference sequence). The CDR3 has 13 amino acids. CDR3 residues: CASSWRGADTQYF.

The chain employs TRBV18 and TRBJ2-7; the D call of TRBD1 rests on TCRdb alone, since no DNA is present to check it. CDR1 and CDR2 from the germline V gene are KGHSH and LQKENI. The CDR3 loop spans 13 amino acids. CDR3 in amino acids: CASSPGRVHEQYF.

CDR3 sequence reads: CASSIWEGVGELFF. The chain uses TRBV19 and TRBJ2-2; as DNA is missing, the TRBD2 call by TCRdb cannot be tested. The CDR3 is made up of 14 amino acids. CDR1 is LNHDA, CDR2 SQIVND, per germline (reference sequence).

This rearrangement joins TRBV7-9 to TRBJ1-2. CDR1 and CDR2 from the germline V gene are SEHNR and FQNEAQ (reference sequence). The CDR3 sequence is 14 residues long. CDR3 in amino acids: CASSPGLVNYGYTF.

The gene calls are TRBV27 and TRBJ1-5. CDR1 and CDR2 from the germline V gene are MNHEY and SMNVEV (reference sequence). The CDR3 runs 14 residues. The CDR3 here is CASSLRNSNQPQHF.

V and J are TRBV7-2 and TRBJ2-2; TCRdb reports TRBD1, a call that lacks DNA to check it against. Per germline, CDR1 SGHTA and CDR2 FQGNSA. This CDR3 is 15 amino acids long. CDR3 in amino acids: CASSGGQLNTGELFF.

The chain carries TRBV7-9 and TRBJ2-1; there is no DNA to check the TCRdb D call of TRBD1. There are 15 residues in the CDR3. CDR1 is SEHNR and CDR2 is FQNEAQ in the germline V gene (reference sequence). The CDR3 region is CASSPDRATYNEQFF.

The chain joins TRBV11-2 to TRBJ2-7; TCRdb's D gene call, TRBD1, goes unchecked for lack of DNA. CDR1 and CDR2 from the germline V gene are SGHAT and FQNNGV. The CDR3 extends over 14 amino acids. The CDR3 is CASSPGTGLYEQYF. The full variable domain, completed using reference TRBV11-2 and TRBJ2-7, is EAGVAQSPRYKIIEKRQSVAFWCNPISGHATLYWYQQILGQGPKLLIQFQNNGVVDDSQLPKDRFSAERLKGVDSTLKIQPAKLEDSAVYLCASSPGTGLYEQYFGPGTRLTVT.

The chain couples TRBV20-1 to TRBJ2-2; TCRdb selects TRBD1, and the lack of DNA leaves this call unchecked. The CDR3 consists of 16 residues. The germline V gene encodes CDR1 DFQATT and CDR2 SNEGSKA (reference sequence). CDR3 amino acids: CSARVFPGRDTGELFF.

The chain employs TRBV20-1 and TRBJ2-1; the TCRdb call, TRBD2, lacks DNA for checking. The germline V gene has CDR1 DFQATT and CDR2 SNEGSKA (reference sequence). The CDR3 runs 15 residues. This chain's CDR3 is CSARDGGSIDNEQFF.

The chain carries TRBV21-1 and TRBJ1-5; TCRdb selects TRBD1, and the lack of DNA leaves this call unchecked. TRBV21-1 is recorded as a pseudogene. The CDR3 consists of 16 residues. The CDR3 spells CASSKGGGGGVPPQHF.

The chain combines TRBV12-3 or TRBV12-4 with TRBJ2-1; TCRdb selects TRBD1, and the lack of DNA leaves this call unchecked. This CDR3 has 13 amino acids. CDR3 sequence reads: CASIDPGAIEQFF.

Measured by frequency, this clonotype is medium-sized. V is TRBV5-5 and J is TRBJ2-5; TCRdb's D call, TRBD1, is unchecked because there is no DNA. This CDR3 region has 14 residues. Germline values: CDR1 SGHKS, CDR2 YYEKEE (reference sequence). The CDR3 spells CASSPGGPPETQYF. Together with reference TRBV5-5 and TRBJ2-5, the CDR3 gives the full variable domain: DAGVTQSPTHLIKTRGQQVTLRCSPISGHKSVSWYQQVLGQGPQFIFQYYEKEERGRGNFPDRFSARQFPNYSSELNVNALLLGDSALYLCASSPGGPPETQYFGPGTRLLVL.

The chain employs TRBV12-3 or TRBV12-4 and TRBJ2-7; the TCRdb D gene call, TRBD2, has no DNA to confirm it. The CDR3 spans 15 residues. Here the CDR3 reads CASSNQRLWEVEQYF.

This chain uses TRBV5-5 with TRBJ2-3. Per the germline V gene, CDR1 is SGHKS and CDR2 is YYEKEE (reference sequence). This CDR3 comprises 12 residues. CDR3: CASSLGGDTQYF.

The chain has TRBV5-1 and TRBJ2-3; TCRdb's D gene call, TRBD1, goes unchecked for lack of DNA. This CDR3 contains 16 residues. Looked up from germline, CDR1 is SGHRS and CDR2 is YFSETQ. This CDR3 is CASSLGLDRIADTQYF. The complete variable domain, with remaining parts taken from reference TRBV5-1 and TRBJ2-3, reads KAGVTQTPRYLIKTRGQQVTLSCSPISGHRSVSWYQQTPGQGLQFLFEYFSETQRNKGNFPGRFSGRQFSNSRSEMNVSTLELGDSALYLCASSLGLDRIADTQYFGPGTRLTVL.